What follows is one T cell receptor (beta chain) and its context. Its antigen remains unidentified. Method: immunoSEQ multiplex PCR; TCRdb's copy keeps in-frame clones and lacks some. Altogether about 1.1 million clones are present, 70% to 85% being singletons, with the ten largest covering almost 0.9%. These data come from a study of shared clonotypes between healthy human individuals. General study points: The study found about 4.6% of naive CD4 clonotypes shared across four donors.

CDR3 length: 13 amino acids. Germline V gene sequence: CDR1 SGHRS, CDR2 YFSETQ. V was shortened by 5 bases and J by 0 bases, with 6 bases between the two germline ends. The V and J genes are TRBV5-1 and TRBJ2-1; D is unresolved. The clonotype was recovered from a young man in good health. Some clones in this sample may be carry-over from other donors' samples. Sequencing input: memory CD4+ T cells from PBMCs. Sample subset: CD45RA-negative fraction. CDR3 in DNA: TGCGCCAGCAGGACCGACTCCTACAATGAGCAGTTCTTC. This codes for CASRTDSYNEQFF.